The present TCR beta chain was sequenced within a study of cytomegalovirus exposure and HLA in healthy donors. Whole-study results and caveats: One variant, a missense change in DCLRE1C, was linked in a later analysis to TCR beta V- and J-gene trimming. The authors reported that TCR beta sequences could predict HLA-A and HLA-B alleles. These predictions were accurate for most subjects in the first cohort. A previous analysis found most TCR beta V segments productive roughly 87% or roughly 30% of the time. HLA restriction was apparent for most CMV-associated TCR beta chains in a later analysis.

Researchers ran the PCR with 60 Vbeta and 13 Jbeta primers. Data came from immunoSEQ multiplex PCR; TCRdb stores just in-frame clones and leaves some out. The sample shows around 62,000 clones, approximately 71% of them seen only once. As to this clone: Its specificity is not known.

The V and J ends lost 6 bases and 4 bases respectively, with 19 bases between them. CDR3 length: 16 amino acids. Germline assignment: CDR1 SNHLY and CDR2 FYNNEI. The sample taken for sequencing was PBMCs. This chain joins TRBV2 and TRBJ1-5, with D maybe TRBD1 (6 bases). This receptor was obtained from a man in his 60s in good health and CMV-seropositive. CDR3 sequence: CASSVQPTGNNQPQHF. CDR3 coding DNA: TGTGCCAGCAGCGTACAACCTACAGGGAATAATCAGCCCCAGCATTTT.